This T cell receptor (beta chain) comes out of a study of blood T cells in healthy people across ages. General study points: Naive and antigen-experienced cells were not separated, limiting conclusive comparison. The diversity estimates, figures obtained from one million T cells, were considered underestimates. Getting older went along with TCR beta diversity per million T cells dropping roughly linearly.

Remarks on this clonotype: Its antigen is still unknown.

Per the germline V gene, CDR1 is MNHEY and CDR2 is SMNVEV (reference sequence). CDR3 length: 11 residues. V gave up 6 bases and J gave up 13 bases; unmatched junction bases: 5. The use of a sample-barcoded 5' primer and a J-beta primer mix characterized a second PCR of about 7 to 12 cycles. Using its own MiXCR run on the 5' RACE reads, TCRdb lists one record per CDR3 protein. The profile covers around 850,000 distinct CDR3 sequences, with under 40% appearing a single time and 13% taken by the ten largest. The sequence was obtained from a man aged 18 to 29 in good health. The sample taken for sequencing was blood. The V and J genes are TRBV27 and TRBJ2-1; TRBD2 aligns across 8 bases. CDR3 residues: CASSRGGTQFF. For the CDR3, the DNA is TGTGCCAGCAGCCGGGGGGGGACCCAGTTCTTC.